The 26 T cell receptor beta chains reported below all come from one sample, sequenced in a study of blood T cell repertoires in COVID-19. This table comes from immunoSEQ multiplex PCR, and its TCRdb copy is limited to in-frame clones, with some not included. The data show approximately 280,000 clones, approximately 88% seen once. Input material: peripheral blood. All receptors derive from a man aged 45-65 years with acute or convalescent COVID-19.

The chain carries TRBV5-6 and TRBJ2-5; D not certain. The CDR3 length is 11 residues. Looked up from germline, CDR1 is SGHDT and CDR2 is YYEEEE. V dropped 3 bases and J dropped 7 bases, with 7 bases sitting between them. The CDR3 sequence: CASSSLGTQYF. In DNA, the CDR3 is TGTGCCAGCAGCTCTCTAGGGACCCAGTACTTC.

The V and J genes are TRBV7-8 and TRBJ2-7; no firm D call. With 1 base removed from V and 2 bases from J, the gap between germline ends came to 9 bases. In germline, CDR1 is SGHVS, CDR2 FQNEAQ. The length of the CDR3 is 14 residues. The CDR3 sequence: CASSLEGQAYEQYF. The DNA of the CDR3 is TGTGCCAGCAGCTTAGAAGGCCAGGCCTACGAGCAGTACTTC.

To note about this clone: This specimen includes other DNA sequences encoding the same CDR3. The chain recombines TRBV9 with TRBJ2-3, with 9 bases identical to TRBD2. This CDR3 contains 15 residues. The germline CDR1 and CDR2 sequences are SGDLS and YYNGEE. V gave up 0 bases and J gave up 3 bases; unmatched junction bases: 2. The CDR3 is CASSVGSGGTDTQYF. CDR3 coding DNA: TGTGCCAGCAGCGTAGGTAGCGGGGGAACAGATACGCAGTATTTT. The entire variable domain, with the rest obtained from reference TRBV9 and TRBJ2-3, is as follows: DSGVTQTPKHLITATGQRVTLRCSPRSGDLSVYWYQQSLDQGLQFLIQYYNGEERAKGNILERFSAQQFPDLHSELNLSSLELGDSALYFCASSVGSGGTDTQYFGPGTRLTVL.

The chain uses TRBV5-8 and TRBJ2-2; tentative D call: TRBD2 (6 bases). Germline CDR1 is SGHTS and CDR2 is YDEGEE. The V end lost 4 bases, the J end lost 6 bases, and 10 bases lay between the germline ends. This CDR3 contains 13 residues. The DNA for the CDR3 is TGTGCCAGCAGCGCGGGGCTCGCCGGGGAGCTGTTTTTT. Its protein product is CASSAGLAGELFF. Drawing the rest from reference TRBV5-8 and TRBJ2-2, the complete variable domain is EAGVTQSPTHLIKTRGQQATLRCSPISGHTSVYWYQQALGLGLQFLLWYDEGEERNRGNFPPRFSGRQFPNYSSELNVNALELEDSALYLCASSAGLAGELFFGEGSRLTVL.

CDR3 coding DNA: TGTGCCAGCGGGAGGCAGGCGAATGGCTACACCTTC. Its protein product is CASGRQANGYTF. The rearrangement uses TRBV6-5 and TRBJ1-2; D remains ambiguous. The CDR3 extends over 12 amino acids. Trimming removed 8 bases at V and 6 bases at J, with 13 bases between. CDR1 is MNHEY and CDR2 is SVGAGI in the germline V gene.

This chain links TRBV5-1 with TRBJ1-4; maybe TRBD1 (5 bases). This CDR3 has 16 residues. V lost 4 bases and J 3 bases, leaving 16 bases between the germline ends. Germline V gene sequence: CDR1 SGHRS, CDR2 YFSETQ. Here the CDR3 reads CASSPGGSGPNEKLFF. For the CDR3, the DNA is TGCGCCAGCAGCCCGGGGGGATCAGGGCCTAATGAAAAACTGTTTTTT.

The rearrangement joins TRBV12-3 or TRBV12-4 to TRBJ2-2, with 8 bases fitting TRBD1. V was pared by 6 bases and J by 6 bases, with 3 bases of the junction left unmatched. CDR3 length: 13 residues. CDR3: CASRLDRAGELFF. DNA of the CDR3: TGTGCCAGCAGACTGGACAGGGCCGGGGAGCTGTTTTTT.

The V gene is TRBV6-4, the J gene TRBJ2-1; no reliable D call. V was pared by 5 bases and J by 9 bases, with 14 bases between. Germline lookup yields CDR1 MRHNA and CDR2 SNTAGT. The CDR3 extends over 13 amino acids. CDR3 loop: CASSPSTGSEQFF. The CDR3 DNA sequence: TGTGCCAGCAGTCCTTCCACGGGTAGTGAGCAGTTCTTC.

About this clone: Other DNA sequences from this sample encode an identical CDR3 as well. The rearrangement joins TRBV5-1 to TRBJ2-5; TRBD2 matches at 10 bases. This CDR3 is 14 amino acids long. Germline CDR1 and CDR2: SGHRS and YFSETQ. V dropped 2 bases and J dropped 2; count of bases not matched to a gene: 0. The chain's CDR3 is CASSFSGGQETQYF. The CDR3 DNA reads TGCGCCAGCAGCTTTAGCGGGGGGCAAGAGACCCAGTACTTC.

CDR3 sequence reads: CASRPGTGFVEGYTF. The CDR3 region has the DNA TGTGCCAGCAGGCCCGGGACAGGGTTTGTGGAAGGCTACACCTTC. The chain links TRBV6-6 to TRBJ1-2; 9 positions match TRBD1. V lost 6 bases, J lost 8 bases, and 13 bases stayed unmatched. Germline CDR1 is MNHNY and CDR2 is SVGAGI (reference sequence). CDR3 length: 15 residues.

On this clone: Different DNA sequences within this sample yield the same CDR3. V and J are TRBV6-5 and TRBJ1-4; a weak D match, TRBD1 (5 bases). V lost 6 bases to trimming and J lost 8 bases, with 10 bases between them. The CDR3 has 12 residues. Germline loops: CDR1 MNHEY, CDR2 SVGAGI. Written as DNA, the CDR3 is TGTGCCAGCAGCCTTGGGGGGGAAAAACTGTTTTTT. It specifies CASSLGGEKLFF.

This sequence joins TRBV12-3 or TRBV12-4 and TRBJ2-2; no clear D gene. Trimming pared 2 bases from V and 7 bases from J, leaving 8 bases between. The CDR3 runs 13 residues. CDR3 residues: CASSLRQVGELFF. The CDR3 DNA reads as TGTGCCAGCAGTTTACGACAAGTCGGGGAGCTGTTTTTT.

The rearrangement links TRBV3-1 (or the pseudogene TRBV3-2) to TRBJ1-2; a weak D match, TRBD1 (6 bases). CDR1 is LGHDT, CDR2 YNNKEL, per germline (reference sequence). V dropped 3 bases and J dropped 4 bases, with 18 bases sitting between them. The CDR3 covers 16 residues. The DNA for the CDR3 is TGTGCCAGCAGCCACTCGGTGGGGGGGGCTGTCTATGGCTACACCTTC. As protein: CASSHSVGGAVYGYTF.

This chain joins TRBV20-1 and TRBJ1-1, with TRBD1 as a possible D gene (6 bases). This CDR3 has 15 amino acids. V lost 3 bases, J lost 0 bases, and 14 bases lay in between. The germline CDR1 and CDR2 sequences are DFQATT and SNEGSKA (reference sequence). The CDR3 DNA follows: TGCAGTGCTAGTGAGGGGGGGTTCCTGAACACTGAAGCTTTCTTT. Translation: CSASEGGFLNTEAFF.

Only a few counts were recorded for this clone. The rearrangement uses TRBV3-1 (or the pseudogene TRBV3-2) and TRBJ2-7, with 7 bases matching TRBD1. Germline values: CDR1 LGHDT, CDR2 YNNKEL (reference sequence). The CDR3 consists of 14 residues. The J segment lost 3 bases and the V segment lost 1 base, leaving 3 bases of the junction unmatched. The CDR3 region has the DNA TGTGCCAGCAGCCAAGGACAGGGTCGCTACGAGCAGTACTTC. Translating it yields CASSQGQGRYEQYF.

CDR3 in amino acids: CASPRTAGAEAFF. In DNA, the CDR3 is TGTGCCAGCCCAAGGACAGCGGGGGCTGAAGCTTTCTTT. The gene calls are TRBV18 and TRBJ1-1, with D tentatively TRBD1 (6 bases). The CDR3 contains 13 residues. Germline V lookup: CDR1 KGHSH, CDR2 LQKENI. The V end lost 8 bases, the J end lost 6 bases, and 16 bases lay between the germline ends.

The genes are TRBV28 and TRBJ1-6; unclear D gene. CDR1 and CDR2 from the germline V gene are MDHEN and SYDVKM. The CDR3 runs to 14 residues. The V end was cut by 8 bases, the J end by 1 base, with 9 bases between. CDR3 protein: CASQWPSYNSPLHF. CDR3 DNA sequence: TGTGCCAGCCAGTGGCCGTCCTATAATTCACCCCTCCACTTT.

The chain is built from TRBV30 and TRBJ1-2; D remains ambiguous. Trimming removed 5 bases from V and 7 bases from J, with 17 bases in between. This CDR3 comprises 13 residues. Germline-derived CDR1 and CDR2 are GTSNPN and SVGIG (reference sequence). The CDR3, as DNA: TGTGCCTGGGGCCGGGAGCCATTGGCTGGCTACACCTTC. It translates to CAWGREPLAGYTF. The complete variable domain, with remaining parts taken from reference TRBV30 and TRBJ1-2, reads SQTIHQWPATLVQPVGSPLSLECTVEGTSNPNLYWYRQAAGRGLQLLFYSVGIGQISSEVPQNLSASRPQDRQFILSSKKLLLSDSGFYLCAWGREPLAGYTFGSGTRLTVV.

The chain links TRBV27 to TRBJ2-7; 9 positions agree with TRBD1. V shed 6 bases, J shed 4 bases, and the junction held 7 bases outside the gene matches. CDR3 length equals 14 residues. CDR1 and CDR2 from the germline V gene are MNHEY and SMNVEV (reference sequence). Here the CDR3 reads CASSVGQGLYEQYF. In nucleotides, the CDR3 is TGTGCCAGCAGCGTGGGACAGGGCCTATACGAGCAGTACTTC.

This chain uses TRBV2 with TRBJ1-1; no reliable D call. Germline V gene lookup returns CDR1 SNHLY and CDR2 FYNNEI. CDR3 length: 13 amino acids. Trimming took off 6 bases at V and 0 bases at J, with 8 bases between the two ends. The CDR3 spells CASSVRMNTEAFF. The CDR3 bases are TGTGCCAGCAGCGTCAGAATGAACACTGAAGCTTTCTTT. The full variable domain, its missing parts supplied by reference TRBV2 and TRBJ1-1, is EPEVTQTPSHQVTQMGQEVILRCVPISNHLYFYWYRQILGQKVEFLVSFYNNEISEKSEIFDDQFSVERPDGSNFTLKIRSTKLEDSAMYFCASSVRMNTEAFFGQGTRLTVV.

V is TRBV7-9 and J is TRBJ2-3; 7 bases map to TRBD2. Germline V gene data show CDR1 as SEHNR and CDR2 as FQNEAQ (reference sequence). V was clipped by 8 bases and J by 4 bases; unmatched bases: 12. CDR3 length equals 15 residues. CDR3 bases: TGTGCCAGCGCTTGGGCAGCGGGGTCGGCAGATACGCAGTATTTT. It is translated as CASAWAAGSADTQYF.

The J gene is TRBJ1-1, the V gene TRBV10-1, with D possibly matching TRBD1 (6 bases). The CDR3 runs to 14 residues. V lost 5 bases, J lost 0 bases, and 10 bases lay in between. Germline CDR1 and CDR2: WNHNN and SYGVQD (reference sequence). As DNA, the CDR3 is TGCGCCAGCAGTCCGACAGGATTGAACACTGAAGCTTTCTTT. This encodes CASSPTGLNTEAFF.

This clone was recorded once. V usage is TRBV6-5 and J usage is TRBJ1-1; no firm D call. CDR3 length: 14 amino acids. V was cut by 5 bases and J by 1 base, with 11 bases left in between. Looked up from germline, CDR1 is MNHEY and CDR2 is SVGAGI. The CDR3 region has the DNA TGTGCCAGCAGTAAAACTAGACAGAACACTGAAGCTTTCTTT. Translation: CASSKTRQNTEAFF.

This clone has more than one count but fewer than ten. The CDR3 loop reads CSAIVNEKLFF. The CDR3 DNA reads TGCAGTGCTATCGTTAATGAAAAACTGTTTTTT. The genes are TRBV20-1 and TRBJ1-4; the D is unclear. CDR1 DFQATT and CDR2 SNEGSKA come from the germline V gene (reference sequence). CDR3 length: 11 amino acids. V gave up 4 bases and J gave up 4 bases, with 4 bases separating them.

The chain links TRBV5-1 to TRBJ1-2; the match to TRBD1 covers 7 bases. The CDR3 is 16 amino acids. V shed 7 bases, J shed 3 bases, and the junction held 15 bases outside the gene matches. CDR1 SGHRS and CDR2 YFSETQ come from the germline V gene. The CDR3 DNA sequence: TGCGCCAGCGGACCTGGAGACAGGGTGAATTACTATGGCTACACCTTC. As protein: CASGPGDRVNYYGYTF.

This sequence joins TRBV19 and TRBJ1-3, with 9 bases aligning to TRBD1. Germline V CDR1 and CDR2: LNHDA, SQIVND (reference sequence). This CDR3 is built from 18 residues. Trimming took 5 bases from V and 1 from J; bases not matched to a gene: 12. CDR3 sequence (DNA): TGTGCCAGTAGTCACCGGACAGGGGCAACCTGGTCTGGAAACACCATATATTTT. Its protein is CASSHRTGATWSGNTIYF. The whole variable domain, filled in from reference TRBV19 and TRBJ1-3, reads DGGITQSPKYLFRKEGQNVTLSCEQNLNHDAMYWYRQDPGQGLRLIYYSQIVNDFQKGDIAEGYSVSREKKESFPLTVTSAQKNPTAFYLCASSHRTGATWSGNTIYFGEGSWLTVV.